A single sample is the source of the 28 T cell receptor beta chains below, sequenced in a study of blood T cell repertoires in COVID-19. Profiled with immunoSEQ multiplex PCR; TCRdb holds only in-frame clones, not every one. The data show fewer than 350,000 clones, about nine tenths seen once. Sequencing input: PBMCs or T cells enriched from blood (not recorded which). The source is a man in his fifties or sixties who had recovered from COVID-19.

The rearrangement uses TRBV28 and TRBJ2-7; D may be TRBD2 (7 bases). CDR3 size: 15 residues. Germline lookup yields CDR1 MDHEN and CDR2 SYDVKM. V was shortened by 5 bases and J by 7 bases, with 21 bases between the two germline ends. The DNA of the CDR3 is TGTGCCAGCAGTCAAGGGGGGGGGCGGCCCTTAGAGCAGTACTTC. Translating gives CASSQGGGRPLEQYF.

Only a few counts were recorded for this clone. The chain joins TRBV5-6 to TRBJ2-1; a weak D match, TRBD1 (5 bases). The CDR3 contains 13 residues. Germline loops: CDR1 SGHDT, CDR2 YYEEEE. Trimming shortened V by 1 base and J by 6 bases, and 8 bases separated the two germline ends. In DNA, the CDR3 is TGTGCCAGCAGCTTGAGGGGTTCCAATGAGCAGTTCTTC. It yields the protein CASSLRGSNEQFF.

The CDR3 sequence: CASSQPRGLRGYTF. The CDR3 coding sequence is TGTGCCAGCAGCCAGCCCAGGGGGCTTCGTGGCTACACCTTC. This chain uses TRBV7-2 with TRBJ1-2; 8 nucleotides match TRBD1. There are 14 residues in the CDR3. V was pared by 5 bases and J by 7 bases, with 9 bases of the junction left unmatched. In germline, CDR1 is SGHTA, CDR2 FQGNSA.

The CDR3 sequence: CASSEGQGRSSGELFF. The DNA of the CDR3 is TGTGCCAGCAGTGAGGGACAGGGGCGTAGTAGCGGGGAGCTGTTTTTT. The chain recombines TRBV3-1 (or the pseudogene TRBV3-2) with TRBJ2-2, with 10 nucleotides matching TRBD1. V shed 6 bases and J 7 bases; nucleotides not matched to a gene: 11. This CDR3 comprises 16 residues. Germline values: CDR1 LGHDT, CDR2 YNNKEL (reference sequence).

The rearrangement uses TRBV7-9 and TRBJ1-1; D not certain. V shed 0 bases and J shed 3 bases, with 11 bases lying between them. CDR1 is SEHNR and CDR2 is FQNEAQ in the germline V gene (reference sequence). The CDR3 sequence is 15 residues long. The CDR3 region is CASSLARRVDTEAFF. The CDR3 bases are TGTGCCAGCAGCTTAGCGCGCCGGGTCGACACTGAAGCTTTCTTT. Full variable domain (outside the CDR3, taken from reference TRBV7-9 and TRBJ1-1): DTGVSQNPRHKITKRGQNVTFRCDPISEHNRLYWYRQTLGQGPEFLTYFQNEAQLEKSRLLSDRFSAERPKGSFSTLEIQRTEQGDSAMYLCASSLARRVDTEAFFGQGTRLTVV.

A word on this clone: The sample contains more than one DNA sequence encoding this CDR3. The rearrangement uses TRBV9 and TRBJ2-7, with D possibly TRBD2 on 5 matching bases. V was pared by 0 bases and J by 2 bases, with 12 bases between. This CDR3 comprises 15 residues. Germline loops: CDR1 SGDLS, CDR2 YYNGEE. The CDR3 is CASSVGSGNPYEQYF. CDR3 nucleotides: TGTGCCAGCAGCGTAGGGAGCGGTAATCCCTACGAGCAGTACTTC.

In its sample, this clone was seen once. The chain is built from TRBV6-6 and TRBJ2-7; 10 nucleotides agree with TRBD2. Germline V gene lookup returns CDR1 MNHNY and CDR2 SVGAGI (reference sequence). This CDR3 comprises 15 residues. V shed 2 bases, J shed 6 bases, and the junction held 7 bases outside the gene matches. The CDR3 here is CASSYPRTSGTEQYF. In DNA form, the CDR3 reads TGTGCCAGCAGTTACCCGCGGACTAGCGGAACCGAGCAGTACTTC.

This clone was observed a single time. V usage is TRBV2 and J usage is TRBJ1-6; 9 nucleotides agree with TRBD1. Germline CDR1 SNHLY, CDR2 FYNNEI. V lost 6 bases, J lost 1 base, and 4 bases stayed unmatched. The CDR3 is 16 amino acids. CDR3 sequence reads: CASRGTGSSYNSPLHF. The CDR3 bases are TGTGCCAGCAGGGGGACAGGGTCGTCCTATAATTCACCCCTCCACTTT.

The chain uses TRBV9 and TRBJ2-3; 9 nucleotides match TRBD2. Germline V CDR1 and CDR2: SGDLS, YYNGEE. Germline trimming cut 4 bases from V and 2 bases from J; bases unmatched to any gene: 5. This CDR3 has 15 residues. The CDR3 loop is CASSYSGGHTDTQYF. CDR3 nucleotide sequence: TGTGCCAGCAGCTATAGCGGGGGACACACAGATACGCAGTATTTT.

The rearrangement links TRBV10-3 to TRBJ1-5; 8 bases are shared with TRBD1. There are 13 residues in the CDR3. Germline CDR1 is ENHRY and CDR2 is SYGVKD. The junction had 1 base not matched to a gene; V was cut back by 6 bases and J by 3 bases. CDR3 DNA: TGTGCCATCAGGGACAGGGACAATCAGCCCCAGCATTTT. Encoded protein: CAIRDRDNQPQHF.

The V gene is TRBV27, the J gene TRBJ1-2, with 11 positions matching TRBD1. The CDR3 has 15 residues. Per the germline V gene, CDR1 is MNHEY and CDR2 is SMNVEV (reference sequence). Trimming cost V 6 bases and J 4 bases; bases outside gene matches: 7. CDR3 region: CASSRGDRGIYGYTF. CDR3 DNA sequence: TGTGCCAGCAGCCGGGGGGACAGGGGGATCTATGGCTACACCTTC.

The chain couples TRBV5-1 to TRBJ2-2; 10 bases map to TRBD1. V lost 3 bases and J lost 4; bases outside the gene matches: 9. CDR3 length equals 17 residues. From germline, CDR1 is SGHRS and CDR2 YFSETQ. CDR3 bases: TGCGCCAGCAGCTCCCGGACAGGGGGGTACTCCACCGGGGAGCTGTTTTTT. Its translation is CASSSRTGGYSTGELFF. Looking up the rest from reference TRBV5-1 and TRBJ2-2 gives the full variable domain: KAGVTQTPRYLIKTRGQQVTLSCSPISGHRSVSWYQQTPGQGLQFLFEYFSETQRNKGNFPGRFSGRQFSNSRSEMNVSTLELGDSALYLCASSSRTGGYSTGELFFGEGSRLTVL.

This clone was observed a few times. V and J are TRBV7-2 and TRBJ1-5; D is possibly TRBD1 (6 bases). V dropped 5 bases and J dropped 2 bases, with 16 bases sitting between them. The CDR3 runs 16 residues. From germline, CDR1 is SGHTA and CDR2 FQGNSA. The CDR3 DNA follows: TGTGCCAGCAGCCCAGGGGCTGGAGTAGGCAATCAGCCCCAGCATTTT. This gives the protein CASSPGAGVGNQPQHF.

V usage is TRBV12-3 or TRBV12-4 and J usage is TRBJ2-7; 8 bases agree with TRBD2. With V trimmed by 5 bases and J by 4 bases, 4 bases remained unmatched. The CDR3 loop spans 13 amino acids. CDR3: CASSRGGSYEQYF. CDR3 sequence (DNA): TGTGCCAGCAGTCGGGGGGGGTCATACGAGCAGTACTTC.

This chain connects TRBV11-2 to TRBJ2-7; 9 bases fit TRBD2. This CDR3 comprises 17 residues. The germline gives CDR1 SGHAT, CDR2 FQNNGV. The V and J ends lost 1 base and 7 bases, in that order; junction bases with no gene match: 14. The CDR3 region is CASSLGLSSGNIGEQYF. The CDR3 DNA reads as TGTGCCAGCAGCTTAGGTTTGTCTAGCGGGAACATAGGTGAGCAGTACTTC.

The chain uses TRBV9 and TRBJ2-5; 7 nucleotides agree with TRBD2. The CDR3 runs 15 residues. The junction had 11 bases not matched to a gene; V was cut back by 4 bases and J by 5 bases. Germline CDR1 SGDLS, CDR2 YYNGEE. The CDR3 region has the DNA TGTGCCAGCAGCACCTCCGGGACTACGATGGAGACCCAGTACTTC. Amino acids: CASSTSGTTMETQYF.

This chain uses TRBV7-2 with TRBJ2-2, with TRBD1 as a possible D gene (6 bases). The CDR3 extends over 16 amino acids. The germline V and J ends were trimmed by 1 base and 4 bases, with 13 bases remaining between them. Germline V gene data show CDR1 as SGHTA and CDR2 as FQGNSA. CDR3 amino acids: CASSLGGRGFTGELFF. DNA for the CDR3: TGTGCCAGCAGCTTAGGGGGCAGGGGCTTCACCGGGGAGCTGTTTTTT. Variable domain in full (rest from reference TRBV7-2 and TRBJ2-2): GAGVSQSPSNKVTEKGKDVELRCDPISGHTALYWYRQSLGQGLEFLIYFQGNSAPDKSGLPSDRFSAERTGGSVSTLTIQRTQQEDSAVYLCASSLGGRGFTGELFFGEGSRLTVL.

The genes are TRBV30 and TRBJ1-3, with a possible D match to TRBD1 (6 bases). Germline CDR1 is GTSNPN and CDR2 is SVGIG (reference sequence). V gave up 8 bases and J gave up 4 bases, with 15 bases separating them. The CDR3 consists of 13 residues. For the CDR3, the DNA is TGTGCCGGCACGCGGGGGCAAGGAAACACCATATATTTT. It is translated as CAGTRGQGNTIYF.

This CDR3 is CASTYSPYNEQFF. CDR3 in DNA: TGTGCCAGCACATACAGTCCCTACAATGAGCAGTTCTTC. The chain couples TRBV27 to TRBJ2-1; D ambiguous. The CDR3 length is 13 residues. CDR1 and CDR2 from the germline V gene are MNHEY and SMNVEV (reference sequence). V was clipped by 7 bases and J by 2 bases, with 9 bases between them.

A word on this clone: Other DNA sequences of this sample code for an identical CDR3. The genes are TRBV18 and TRBJ1-6; 9 positions match TRBD1. The J segment lost 7 bases and the V segment lost 3 bases, leaving 1 base of the junction unmatched. Germline V CDR1 and CDR2: KGHSH, LQKENI. The CDR3 is 14 amino acids. The CDR3: CASSPDRGNSPLHF. CDR3 DNA sequence: TGTGCCAGCTCACCGGACAGGGGAAATTCACCCCTCCACTTT.

The chain uses TRBV28 and TRBJ1-2, with 7 bases aligning to TRBD1. This CDR3 is 15 amino acids long. The V gene's germline CDR1 is MDHEN and CDR2 SYDVKM. With V trimmed by 4 bases and J by 3 bases, 8 bases remained unmatched. The CDR3, as DNA: TGTGCCAGCAGTTCCCCCCGACAGGGCCACTATGGCTACACCTTC. As protein: CASSSPRQGHYGYTF.

This clone has just one count. The chain links TRBV9 to TRBJ1-1, with D maybe TRBD1 (6 bases). Trimming left V 4 bases short and J 4 bases short, with 14 bases between. This CDR3 spans 14 amino acids. The germline V gene encodes CDR1 SGDLS and CDR2 YYNGEE. Here the CDR3 reads CASSLVYRATEAFF. In DNA, the CDR3 is TGTGCCAGCAGCCTGGTTTACAGGGCCACTGAAGCTTTCTTT.

This chain connects TRBV3-1 (or the pseudogene TRBV3-2) to TRBJ1-2, with 9 positions matching TRBD1. This CDR3 has 13 residues. The germline CDR1 and CDR2 sequences are LGHDT and YNNKEL (reference sequence). Trimming cost V 5 bases and J 6 bases; bases outside gene matches: 4. In DNA form, the CDR3 reads TGTGCCAGCAGCAGGGACAGGGCGGATGGCTACACCTTC. It yields the protein CASSRDRADGYTF.

V is TRBV28 and J is TRBJ1-6; 9 bases are shared with TRBD1. From germline, CDR1 is MDHEN and CDR2 SYDVKM. Trimming removed 5 bases from V and 10 bases from J; junction bases left unmatched: 15. This CDR3 is built from 17 residues. In DNA form, the CDR3 reads TGTGCCAGCAGTATAGAACCCGGGACAGGGTCCAGATCACCCCTCCACTTT. This sequence encodes CASSIEPGTGSRSPLHF.

The rearrangement joins TRBV19 to TRBJ2-1, with TRBD2 identical over 11 bases. Germline V gene lookup returns CDR1 LNHDA and CDR2 SQIVND (reference sequence). J was trimmed by 9 bases and V by 4 bases; bases with no gene match: 14. The CDR3 length is 17 residues. CDR3 residues: CASSSISGRANKFEQFF. The CDR3 nucleotides read TGTGCCAGTAGTAGCATTAGCGGGAGGGCTAATAAATTTGAGCAGTTCTTC.

The chain joins TRBV6-5 to TRBJ2-7; TRBD1 aligns across 10 bases. The length of the CDR3 is 14 residues. CDR1 and CDR2 (germline): MNHEY, SVGAGI. V lost 6 bases and J lost 4; bases outside the gene matches: 6. CDR3 residues: CASRMGQGTYEQYF. CDR3 nucleotide sequence: TGTGCCAGCAGGATGGGACAGGGGACGTACGAGCAGTACTTC.

This rearrangement joins TRBV19 to TRBJ1-1, with a weak D call TRBD1 (5 bases). The ends were cut back, 5 bases at V and 11 bases at J, with 12 bases in the middle. Looked up from germline, CDR1 is LNHDA and CDR2 is SQIVND (reference sequence). The CDR3 covers 11 residues. The CDR3 sequence: CASSSGLGAFF. CDR3 DNA: TGTGCCAGTAGTTCGGGACTGGGGGCTTTCTTT.

V gene TRBV14 combines with J gene TRBJ2-5, with D perhaps TRBD2 (5 bases). This CDR3 is built from 17 residues. V was cut by 0 bases and J by 5 bases, with 19 bases left in between. Germline CDR1 is SGHDN and CDR2 is FVKESK. The CDR3 DNA follows: TGTGCCAGCAGCCAAGATAGGCAGGCGGGCCGGGCGGAGACCCAGTACTTC. Its translation is CASSQDRQAGRAETQYF.